This T cell receptor beta chain derives from a study of blood T cell repertoires in COVID-19. About the research overall: The United States, Italy and Spain supplied acute and convalescent COVID-19 samples. PBMCs, B-cell-depleted T cells, or T cells provided the cDNA or gDNA that made up the material.

With V trimmed by 6 bases and J by 3 bases, 7 bases remained unmatched. The CDR3 has 14 residues. The germline CDR1 and CDR2 sequences are MNHEY and SMNVEV (reference sequence). Libraries were prepared by immunoSEQ multiplex PCR; TCRdb keeps only in-frame clonotypes and omits some of them. The sample comprises about 100,000 clones, about 84% of which are singletons, and about 13% rests with the top ten. The chain employs TRBV27 and TRBJ1-2, with TRBD1 identical over 7 bases. The sample taken for sequencing was peripheral blood. This clonotype originated in a human donor in a cohort sampled during active COVID-19. The CDR3 sequence: CASSPLGQHYGYTF. The CDR3 bases are TGTGCCAGCAGCCCCCTGGGACAGCACTATGGCTACACCTTC.